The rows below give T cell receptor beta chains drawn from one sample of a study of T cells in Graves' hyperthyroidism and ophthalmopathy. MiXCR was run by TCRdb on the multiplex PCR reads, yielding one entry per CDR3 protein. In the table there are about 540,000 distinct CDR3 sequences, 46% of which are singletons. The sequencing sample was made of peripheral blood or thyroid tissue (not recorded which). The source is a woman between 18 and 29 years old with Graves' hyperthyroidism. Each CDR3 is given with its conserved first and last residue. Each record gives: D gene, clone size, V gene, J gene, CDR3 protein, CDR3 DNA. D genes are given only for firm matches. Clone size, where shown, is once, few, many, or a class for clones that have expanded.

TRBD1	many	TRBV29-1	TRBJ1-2	CSVGTGLYGYTF	TGCAGCGTGGGGACAGGGTTGTATGGCTACACCTTC
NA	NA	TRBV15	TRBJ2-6	CATSPGGGANVLTF	TGTGCCACCAGCCCCGGCGGAGGGGCCAACGTCCTGACTTTC
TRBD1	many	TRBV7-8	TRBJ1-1	CASSEGQGARMNTEAFF	TGTGCCAGCAGCGAAGGACAGGGGGCCCGGATGAACACTGAAGCTTTCTTT
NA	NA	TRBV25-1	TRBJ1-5	CASSLGTWEPQHF	TGTGCCAGCAGTTTAGGGACTTGGGAGCCCCAGCATTTT
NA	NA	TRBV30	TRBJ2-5	CAWSGPRVSEETQYF	TGTGCCTGGAGTGGCCCCAGGGTTTCGGAAGAGACCCAGTACTTC
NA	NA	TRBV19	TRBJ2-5	CASSSRQKETQYF	TGTGCCAGTAGTTCCCGACAGAAAGAGACCCAGTACTTC
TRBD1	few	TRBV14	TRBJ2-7	CASSSGQADEQYF	TGTGCCAGCAGCTCGGGACAGGCTGACGAGCAGTACTTC
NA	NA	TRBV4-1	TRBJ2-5	CASSQDRSGETQYF	TGCGCCAGCAGCCAAGATCGGAGCGGGGAGACCCAGTACTTC
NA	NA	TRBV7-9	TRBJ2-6	CASSAHLPGANVLTF	TGTGCCAGCAGCGCGCACCTCCCAGGGGCCAACGTCCTGACTTTC
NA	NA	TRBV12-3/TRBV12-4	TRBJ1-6	CASSLAIHSQGISPLHF	TGTGCCAGCAGTTTAGCCATCCATAGTCAGGGAATCTCACCCCTCCACTTT
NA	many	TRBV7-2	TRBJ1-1	CASRLREAPLEAFF	TGTGCCAGCAGACTCAGGGAAGCGCCCTTGGAAGCTTTCTTT
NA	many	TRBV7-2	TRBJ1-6	CASSRRWGRALHF	TGTGCCAGCAGCCGGCGATGGGGGAGGGCCCTCCACTTT
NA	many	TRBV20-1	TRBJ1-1	CSARAPRGVIGNTEAFF	TGCAGTGCTAGAGCCCCGAGAGGGGTAATAGGGAACACTGAAGCTTTCTTT
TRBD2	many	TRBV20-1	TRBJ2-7	CSARNHGAGEQYF	TGCAGTGCTAGAAATCACGGAGCGGGAGAGCAGTACTTC
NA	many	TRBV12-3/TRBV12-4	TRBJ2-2	CASSRRELFF	TGTGCCAGTAGCCGGCGGGAGCTGTTTTTT
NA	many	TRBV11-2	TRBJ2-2	CATEDRNTGELFF	TGTGCCACAGAGGACAGGAACACCGGGGAGCTGTTTTTT
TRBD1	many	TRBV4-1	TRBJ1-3	CASSHLGQERSGNTIYF	TGCGCCAGCAGTCACCTCGGACAGGAACGCTCTGGAAACACCATATATTTT
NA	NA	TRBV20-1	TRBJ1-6	CSAWSDWPRGSPLHF	TGCAGTGCCTGGAGTGATTGGCCACGGGGTTCACCCCTCCACTTT
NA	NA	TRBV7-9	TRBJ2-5	CASSSPIGKGAETQYF	TGTGCCAGCAGCTCCCCTATAGGGAAGGGAGCAGAGACCCAGTACTTC
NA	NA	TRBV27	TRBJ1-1	CASSLYGGVNTEAFF	TGTGCCAGCAGTTTATATGGAGGAGTGAACACTGAAGCTTTCTTT
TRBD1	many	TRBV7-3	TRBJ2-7	CASSVSQSHRGAGEQYF	TGTGCCAGCAGCGTATCCCAGTCCCACAGGGGCGCCGGGGAGCAGTACTTC
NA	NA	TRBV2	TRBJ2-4	CASSPREAKNIQYF	TGTGCCAGCAGCCCCAGGGAGGCCAAAAACATTCAGTACTTC
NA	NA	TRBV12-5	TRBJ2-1	CASGLGVSLYNEQFF	TGTGCTAGTGGTTTGGGAGTCTCTCTCTACAATGAGCAGTTCTTC
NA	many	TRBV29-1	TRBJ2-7	CSVEGRNYEQYF	TGCAGCGTTGAGGGCAGAAACTACGAGCAGTACTTC
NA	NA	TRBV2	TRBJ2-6	CASKLGLGANVLTF	TGTGCCAGCAAGTTGGGGCTTGGGGCCAACGTCCTGACTTTC
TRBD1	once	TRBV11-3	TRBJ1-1	CASSVDRGRTEAFF	TGCGCCAGCAGCGTAGACAGGGGGCGGACTGAAGCTTTCTTT
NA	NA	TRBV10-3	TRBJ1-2	CAISARVDSYGYTF	TGTGCCATCAGTGCTAGAGTGGACAGCTATGGCTACACCTTC
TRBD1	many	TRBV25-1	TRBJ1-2	CASSDTGQGDGYTF	TGTGCCAGCAGTGATACGGGACAGGGTGATGGCTACACCTTC